The rows below give T cell receptor beta chains drawn from one sample of a study of beta chain features in type 1 diabetes. Using immunoSEQ multiplex PCR, the repertoire was profiled, and TCRdb retains in-frame clones only, with some absent. Of fewer than 400,000 clones listed, less than 9.5% were seen once; the top ten hold 0.44%. The sample taken for sequencing was central memory CD4+ T cells from blood. These receptors came from a young woman in good health. Each CDR3 is given without its conserved first and last residue. Clone sizes are given selectively: once, few, many, or a class where the clone is expanded.

abundance: .
v_gene: TRBV9
j_gene: TRBJ2-3
CDR3aa: ASSAAALGGLGTDTQY

abundance: .
v_gene: TRBV4-1
j_gene: TRBJ1-5
CDR3aa: ASSPGTENSNQPQH

abundance: few
v_gene: TRBV7-8
j_gene: TRBJ2-5
CDR3aa: ASSTRQGRTETQY

abundance: .
v_gene: TRBV7-2
j_gene: TRBJ1-1
CDR3aa: ASSLPGRSAF

abundance: .
v_gene: TRBV10-3
j_gene: TRBJ2-7
CDR3aa: AIRPATQGEQY

abundance: few
v_gene: TRBV28
j_gene: TRBJ2-1
CDR3aa: ASSSPMIGSLHEQF

abundance: few
v_gene: TRBV6-5
j_gene: TRBJ1-5
CDR3aa: ASRRTKSNQPQH

abundance: few
v_gene: TRBV19
j_gene: TRBJ2-7
CDR3aa: ASTKQGTGVYEQY

abundance: few
v_gene: TRBV5-1
j_gene: TRBJ2-3
CDR3aa: ASSLALARYTDTQY

abundance: .
v_gene: TRBV9
j_gene: TRBJ2-1
CDR3aa: ASGGLNEQF

abundance: few
v_gene: TRBV7-8
j_gene: TRBJ2-1
CDR3aa: ASRLTAAGSSYNEQF

abundance: .
v_gene: TRBV29-1
j_gene: TRBJ2-7
CDR3aa: SVLPSGTEQY

abundance: few
v_gene: TRBV7-2
j_gene: TRBJ2-2
CDR3aa: ASSPGLNTGELF

abundance: few
v_gene: TRBV5-4
j_gene: TRBJ2-7
CDR3aa: ASSFSQGSYEQY

abundance: .
v_gene: TRBV15
j_gene: TRBJ2-1
CDR3aa: ATSRDRGQGSPSSYNEQF

abundance: many
v_gene: TRBV2
j_gene: TRBJ2-3
CDR3aa: ASSVRELGTDTQY

abundance: few
v_gene: TRBV9
j_gene: TRBJ2-3
CDR3aa: ASSSGLAGGRDTQY

abundance: .
v_gene: TRBV10-3
j_gene: TRBJ2-7
CDR3aa: AISEPAAYEQY

abundance: many
v_gene: TRBV18
j_gene: TRBJ2-5
CDR3aa: ASSPQETQY

abundance: many
v_gene: TRBV4-2
j_gene: TRBJ1-4
CDR3aa: ASSQYREKLF

abundance: .
v_gene: TRBV18
j_gene: TRBJ2-3
CDR3aa: ASSPQRGNTDTQY

abundance: .
v_gene: TRBV7-3
j_gene: TRBJ2-3
CDR3aa: ASSRTGTGAPDTQY

abundance: few
v_gene: TRBV4-1
j_gene: TRBJ2-7
CDR3aa: ASSQADTAYEQY

abundance: .
v_gene: TRBV6-5
j_gene: TRBJ2-5
CDR3aa: ASKGSVAGKETQY

abundance: .
v_gene: TRBV27
j_gene: TRBJ2-7
CDR3aa: ASSLLTGAEQY

abundance: .
v_gene: TRBV7-2
j_gene: TRBJ1-2
CDR3aa: ASSEGSYYGYT

abundance: once
v_gene: TRBV19
j_gene: TRBJ1-5
CDR3aa: ASSRENQPQH

abundance: .
v_gene: TRBV7-2
j_gene: TRBJ1-1
CDR3aa: ASSLAFTEAF